These 6 T cell receptor beta chains share one sample of origin, sequenced in a study of cytomegalovirus exposure and HLA in healthy donors. The PCR made use of 60 Vbeta and 13 Jbeta primers. Repertoires were generated with immunoSEQ multiplex PCR, while TCRdb's copy carries only in-frame clones and drops some. This sample has roughly 190,000 clones, with about 85% found just once. Sequenced sample: PBMCs. The receptor set was obtained from a woman aged 50 to 60 in good health and CMV-seropositive.

The chain links TRBV5-6 to TRBJ2-7; 7 nucleotides match TRBD1. CDR1 is SGHDT, CDR2 YYEEEE, per germline. The CDR3 is 17 residues long. J gave up 3 bases and V 4 bases, and 16 bases lay outside the gene matches. Written as DNA, the CDR3 is TGTGCCAGCAGCAAAGTGTTTACGGGACAGCGCATCTACGAGCAGTACTTC. Translated: CASSKVFTGQRIYEQYF.

The chain couples TRBV30 to TRBJ1-6, with a possible D match to TRBD1 (6 bases). The CDR3 is 15 residues long. Per the germline V gene, CDR1 is GTSNPN and CDR2 is SVGIG (reference sequence). V shed 0 bases and J shed 8 bases, with 14 bases lying between them. In DNA form, the CDR3 reads TGTGCCTGGAGTGTACGGAACAGGGAGTATTCACCCCTCCACTTT. It yields the protein CAWSVRNREYSPLHF.

The CDR3 sequence: CASSRIGEWAEKLFF. The CDR3 DNA follows: TGTGCCAGTAGCCGAATCGGGGAATGGGCTGAAAAACTGTTTTTT. This chain connects TRBV19 to TRBJ1-4, with unresolved D. CDR3 length equals 15 residues. Germline V lookup: CDR1 LNHDA, CDR2 SQIVND (reference sequence). Trimming removed 6 bases from V and 7 bases from J, with 18 bases in between.

This rearrangement joins TRBV27 to TRBJ1-2, with D uncertain. The CDR3 totals 15 residues. V lost 10 bases and J 5 bases, leaving 23 bases between the germline ends. Germline assignment: CDR1 MNHEY and CDR2 SMNVEV (reference sequence). The CDR3 spells CATSPTPGIEYGYTF. The CDR3 DNA follows: TGTGCCACCTCTCCCACCCCGGGGATTGAGTATGGCTACACCTTC.

This chain connects TRBV7-9 to TRBJ1-5; the D gene is possibly TRBD1 (5 bases). Germline-derived CDR1 and CDR2 are SEHNR and FQNEAQ (reference sequence). This CDR3 is built from 16 residues. Trimming removed 5 bases from V and 2 bases from J, with 16 bases in between. CDR3 bases: TGTGCCAGCAGCGGAGCAGGGTATAGGGGCAATCAGCCCCAGCATTTT. This encodes CASSGAGYRGNQPQHF. The whole variable domain, remainder taken from reference TRBV7-9 and TRBJ1-5, is DTGVSQNPRHKITKRGQNVTFRCDPISEHNRLYWYRQTLGQGPEFLTYFQNEAQLEKSRLLSDRFSAERPKGSFSTLEIQRTEQGDSAMYLCASSGAGYRGNQPQHFGDGTRLSIL.

V is TRBV28 and J is TRBJ1-2, with D uncertain. Germline CDR1 is MDHEN and CDR2 is SYDVKM. The CDR3 has 13 amino acids. Trimming took off 5 bases at V and 10 bases at J, with 17 bases between the two ends. The DNA for the CDR3 is TGTGCCAGCAGTACCGGGATTCTCCTTCTCTACACCTTC. Residues: CASSTGILLLYTF.